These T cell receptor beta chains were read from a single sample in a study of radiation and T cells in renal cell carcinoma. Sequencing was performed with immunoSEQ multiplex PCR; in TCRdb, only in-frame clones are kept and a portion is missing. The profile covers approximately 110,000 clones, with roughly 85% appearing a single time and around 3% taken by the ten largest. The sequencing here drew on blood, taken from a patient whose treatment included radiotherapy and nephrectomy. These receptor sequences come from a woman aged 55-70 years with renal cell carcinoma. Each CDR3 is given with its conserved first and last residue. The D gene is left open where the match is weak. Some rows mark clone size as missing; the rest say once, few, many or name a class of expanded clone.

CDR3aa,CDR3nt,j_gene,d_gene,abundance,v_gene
CSGTQGREQYF,TGCAGCGGAACGCAGGGGAGAGAGCAGTACTTC,TRBJ2-7,.,.,TRBV29-1
CASSLSLAGVAGANVLTF,TGTGCCAGCAGCTTGTCGCTAGCGGGAGTAGCTGGGGCCAACGTCCTGACTTTC,TRBJ2-6,TRBD2,.,TRBV7-3
CASSPRRDGGYTGELFF,TGTGCCAGCAGCCCCCGACGGGACGGAGGGTACACCGGGGAGCTGTTTTTT,TRBJ2-2,.,.,TRBV9
CASRLHTGANYGYTF,TGTGCCAGCAGACTCCACACAGGGGCTAACTATGGCTACACCTTC,TRBJ1-2,TRBD1,.,TRBV6-6
CASTGPALAGTGELFF,TGTGCCAGCACCGGGCCCGCTTTGGCCGGCACCGGGGAGCTGTTTTTT,TRBJ2-2,.,.,TRBV9
CASSPPGTGVYEQYF,TGTGCCAGCTCACCACCTGGGACAGGGGTTTACGAGCAGTACTTC,TRBJ2-7,TRBD1,.,TRBV18
CASSPSWGAGEQFF,TGTGCCAGCAGTCCGTCGTGGGGGGCGGGTGAGCAGTTCTTC,TRBJ2-1,.,.,TRBV27
CSVSTNLMGPGETQYF,TGCAGCGTTAGTACCAACCTCATGGGCCCCGGGGAGACCCAGTACTTC,TRBJ2-5,.,.,TRBV29-1
CSVEEIYGYTF,TGCAGCGTTGAAGAAATCTATGGCTACACCTTC,TRBJ1-2,.,.,TRBV29-1
CASSPPPGRINTEAFF,TGTGCCAGCAGTCCCCCGCCCGGACGGATTAACACTGAAGCTTTCTTT,TRBJ1-1,.,.,TRBV27
CASSYRDRASNYGYTF,TGTGCCAGCAGCTACCGGGACAGGGCATCTAACTATGGCTACACCTTC,TRBJ1-2,TRBD1,.,TRBV7-9
CSVLPVPGGSYNEQFF,TGCAGCGTCTTACCGGTCCCTGGAGGGTCCTACAATGAGCAGTTCTTC,TRBJ2-1,.,.,TRBV29-1
CASSPRGVDYGYTF,TGTGCCAGCAGCCCCAGGGGGGTGGACTATGGCTACACCTTC,TRBJ1-2,TRBD1,.,TRBV2
CASSLVPLPQGNQPQHF,TGTGCCAGCAGCTTAGTTCCGCTCCCACAGGGAAATCAGCCCCAGCATTTT,TRBJ1-5,.,.,TRBV7-9
CASSFKPLRQGPNSYEQYF,TGTGCCAGCAGCTTCAAACCCCTTCGACAGGGGCCTAATTCCTACGAGCAGTACTTC,TRBJ2-7,TRBD1,.,TRBV7-3
CASSPRAGASYEQYF,TGTGCCAGCTCACCTAGAGCGGGAGCTTCCTACGAGCAGTACTTC,TRBJ2-7,TRBD2,.,TRBV18
CASSLLVSGTDTQYF,TGTGCCAGCAGCTTACTTGTATCCGGCACAGATACGCAGTATTTT,TRBJ2-3,.,.,TRBV7-9
CASSVGVNTEAFF,TGCGCCAGCAGTGTCGGAGTGAACACTGAAGCTTTCTTT,TRBJ1-1,.,.,TRBV10-1
CATSRDLEGGTEAFF,TGTGCCACCAGCAGAGATCTGGAAGGGGGCACTGAAGCTTTCTTT,TRBJ1-1,.,.,TRBV15
CASSFTGTAYEAFF,TGCGCCAGCAGCTTCACCGGGACCGCTTATGAGGCTTTCTTT,TRBJ1-1,.,.,TRBV5-1
CASSHRNGELFF,TGTGCCAGTAGTCACAGGAACGGGGAGCTGTTTTTT,TRBJ2-2,.,once,TRBV19
CASSLPLSSYNSPLHF,TGTGCCAGCAGTTTGCCGCTGAGCTCCTATAATTCACCCCTCCACTTT,TRBJ1-6,.,.,TRBV28
CSVVERERPYEQYF,TGCAGCGTAGTTGAGCGGGAGCGTCCCTACGAGCAGTACTTC,TRBJ2-7,TRBD2,.,TRBV29-1